This T cell receptor beta chain was observed in a study of identical twins. This CDR3 contains 12 residues. Germline loops: CDR1 DFQATT, CDR2 SNEGSKA (reference sequence). TCRdb processed the 5' RACE reads anew with MiXCR; each CDR3 protein has one entry. Found here are roughly 690,000 distinct CDR3 sequences, 21% of them singletons; the top ten hold around 4.5%. Turning to this clonotype: One junction end does not reproduce the germline sequence, and a read error may be involved.

This same sample was also taken into another study, of T cells expressing NK-cell markers. As reported in that work: HCMV specificity of the expanded NKG2C+ T cell clones was not established.

The sample was PBMCs. The genes are TRBV20-1 and TRBJ2-5; D remains ambiguous. The origin of this receptor is a woman aged 18-29 years in good health. The CDR3 nucleotides are TGCAGTGCTAGAGGGCCCCAAGGGACCCAGTACTTC. Amino acid sequence: CSARGPQGTQYF.